This TCR beta chain came from a study of T cells in Graves' hyperthyroidism and ophthalmopathy. TCR beta CDR3 sequences were amplified from RNA transcripts. TCR CDR3 regions were first amplified by RT-PCR with HTBI primers. A single record per CDR3 protein comes from TCRdb applying MiXCR to the multiplex PCR reads. This sample has hundreds of thousands of distinct CDR3 sequences, with roughly 15% found just once. Stable Graves' hyperthyroidism meant no ophthalmopathy progression within 18 months. This clonotype appeared many times. Sample: blood. The origin of this receptor is a woman younger than 30 with Graves' hyperthyroidism.

CDR3 sequence: CASSQASGRSQPQHF. DNA for the CDR3: TGCGCCAGCAGCCAAGCGTCCGGGAGGAGTCAGCCCCAGCATTTT. The chain carries TRBV4-1 and TRBJ1-5; no clear D gene. V was pared by 1 base and J by 6 bases, with 13 bases between. Germline CDR1 is MGHRA and CDR2 is YSYEKL. This CDR3 is 15 amino acids long.